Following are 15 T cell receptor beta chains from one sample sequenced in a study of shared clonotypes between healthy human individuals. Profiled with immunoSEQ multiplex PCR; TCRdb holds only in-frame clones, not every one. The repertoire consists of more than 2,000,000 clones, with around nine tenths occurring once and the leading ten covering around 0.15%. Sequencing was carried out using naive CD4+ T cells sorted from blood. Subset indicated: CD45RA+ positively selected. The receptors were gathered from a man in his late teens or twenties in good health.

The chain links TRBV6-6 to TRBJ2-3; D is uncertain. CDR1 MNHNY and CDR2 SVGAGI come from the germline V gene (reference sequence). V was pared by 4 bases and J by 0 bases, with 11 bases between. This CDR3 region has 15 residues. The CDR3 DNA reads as TGTGCCAGCAGTTCGATGAGGCCTAGCACAGATACGCAGTATTTT. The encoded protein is CASSSMRPSTDTQYF.

CDR3 sequence: CASSEWNGDTQYF. For the CDR3, the DNA is TGTGCCAGCAGTGAATGGAACGGGGACACGCAGTATTTT. The genes are TRBV25-1 and TRBJ2-3; D possibly matches TRBD1 or TRBD2 (5 bases each). V lost 1 base and J lost 9, with 11 bases in between. The CDR3 covers 13 residues. Per the germline V gene, CDR1 is MGHDK and CDR2 is SYGVNS.

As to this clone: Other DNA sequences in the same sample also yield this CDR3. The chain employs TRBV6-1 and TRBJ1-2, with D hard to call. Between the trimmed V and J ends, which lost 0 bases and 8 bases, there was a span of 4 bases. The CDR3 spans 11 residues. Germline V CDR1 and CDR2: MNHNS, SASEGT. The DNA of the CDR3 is TGTGCCAGCAGTGAAGCAAGAGGCTACACCTTC. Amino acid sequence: CASSEARGYTF.

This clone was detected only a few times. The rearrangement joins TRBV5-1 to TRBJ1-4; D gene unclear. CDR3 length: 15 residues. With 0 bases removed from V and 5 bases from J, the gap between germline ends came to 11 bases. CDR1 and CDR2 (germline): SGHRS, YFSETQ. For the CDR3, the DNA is TGCGCCAGCAGCTTGGCCGGACTGGAAAATGAAAAACTGTTTTTT. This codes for CASSLAGLENEKLFF.

The DNA for the CDR3 is TGTGCCAGCAGCCAAGGGGGAAGGGAGGATGAAAAACTGTTTTTT. Its translation is CASSQGGREDEKLFF. This rearrangement joins TRBV14 to TRBJ1-4; D gene unclear. The germline gives CDR1 SGHDN, CDR2 FVKESK. This CDR3 is built from 15 residues. The germline V and J ends were trimmed by 1 base and 6 bases, with 12 bases remaining between them.

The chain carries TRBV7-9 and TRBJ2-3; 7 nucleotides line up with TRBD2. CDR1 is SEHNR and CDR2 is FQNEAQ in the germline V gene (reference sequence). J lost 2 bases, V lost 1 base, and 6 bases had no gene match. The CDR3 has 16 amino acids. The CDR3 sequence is CASSLDLGGDTDTQYF. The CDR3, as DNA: TGTGCCAGCAGCTTAGATCTGGGGGGGGACACAGATACGCAGTATTTT.

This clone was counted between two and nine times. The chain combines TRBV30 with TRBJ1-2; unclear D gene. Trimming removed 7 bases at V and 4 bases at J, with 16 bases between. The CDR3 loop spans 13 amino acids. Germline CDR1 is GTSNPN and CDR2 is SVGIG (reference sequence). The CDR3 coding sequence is TGTGCCTACGCGGGCCAGACGGGCTATGGCTACACCTTC. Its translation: CAYAGQTGYGYTF.

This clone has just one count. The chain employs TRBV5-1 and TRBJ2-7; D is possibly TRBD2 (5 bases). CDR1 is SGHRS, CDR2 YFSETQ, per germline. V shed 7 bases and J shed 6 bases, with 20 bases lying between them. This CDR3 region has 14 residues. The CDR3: CASGESGFASEQYF. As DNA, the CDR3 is TGCGCCAGCGGGGAGTCGGGTTTTGCCTCCGAGCAGTACTTC.

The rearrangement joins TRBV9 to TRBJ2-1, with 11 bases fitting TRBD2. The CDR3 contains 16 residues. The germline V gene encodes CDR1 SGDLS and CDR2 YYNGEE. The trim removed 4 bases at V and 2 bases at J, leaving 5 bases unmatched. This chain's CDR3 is CASSPTSGTTYNEQFF. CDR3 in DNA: TGTGCCAGCAGCCCGACTAGCGGGACCACCTACAATGAGCAGTTCTTC.

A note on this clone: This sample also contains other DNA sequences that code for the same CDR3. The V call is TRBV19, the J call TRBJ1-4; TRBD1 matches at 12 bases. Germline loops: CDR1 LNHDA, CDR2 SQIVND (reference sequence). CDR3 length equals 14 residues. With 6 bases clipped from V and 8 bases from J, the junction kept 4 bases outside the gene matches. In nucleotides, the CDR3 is TGTGCCAGTAGGCCGGGACAGGGGGCGGAAAAACTGTTTTTT. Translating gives CASRPGQGAEKLFF.

The DNA of the CDR3 is TGCGCCAGCAGCCCTCAAGCCCCGGGAGTCCTGTTTTTT. It specifies CASSPQAPGVLFF. This chain uses TRBV5-1 with TRBJ1-4; D remains ambiguous. Germline lookup yields CDR1 SGHRS and CDR2 YFSETQ. V gave up 4 bases and J gave up 14 bases, with 18 bases separating them. This CDR3 region has 13 residues.

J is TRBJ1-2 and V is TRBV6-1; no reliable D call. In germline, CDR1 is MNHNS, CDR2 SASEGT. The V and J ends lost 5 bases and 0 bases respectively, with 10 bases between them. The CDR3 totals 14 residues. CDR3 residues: CASSFDDANYGYTF. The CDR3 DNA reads TGTGCCAGCAGTTTTGATGACGCTAACTATGGCTACACCTTC.

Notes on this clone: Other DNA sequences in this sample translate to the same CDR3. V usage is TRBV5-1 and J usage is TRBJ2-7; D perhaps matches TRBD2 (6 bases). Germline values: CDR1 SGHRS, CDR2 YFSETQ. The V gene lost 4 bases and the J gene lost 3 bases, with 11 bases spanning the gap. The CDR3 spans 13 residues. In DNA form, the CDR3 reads TGCGCCAGCAGCAGTCCGGAGGGCTACGAGCAGTACTTC. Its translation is CASSSPEGYEQYF.

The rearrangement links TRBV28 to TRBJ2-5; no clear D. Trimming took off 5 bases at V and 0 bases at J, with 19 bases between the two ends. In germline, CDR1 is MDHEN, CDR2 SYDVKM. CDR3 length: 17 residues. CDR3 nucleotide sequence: TGTGCCAGCAGTACTAAATCTTCCAGCGATTACCAAGAGACCCAGTACTTC. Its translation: CASSTKSSSDYQETQYF.

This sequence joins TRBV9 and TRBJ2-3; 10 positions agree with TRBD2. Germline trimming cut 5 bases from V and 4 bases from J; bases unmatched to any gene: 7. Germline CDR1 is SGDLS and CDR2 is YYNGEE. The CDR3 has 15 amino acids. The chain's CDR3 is CASRLSGGASDTQYF. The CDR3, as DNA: TGTGCCAGCAGGCTGAGCGGGGGGGCTTCAGATACGCAGTATTTT.